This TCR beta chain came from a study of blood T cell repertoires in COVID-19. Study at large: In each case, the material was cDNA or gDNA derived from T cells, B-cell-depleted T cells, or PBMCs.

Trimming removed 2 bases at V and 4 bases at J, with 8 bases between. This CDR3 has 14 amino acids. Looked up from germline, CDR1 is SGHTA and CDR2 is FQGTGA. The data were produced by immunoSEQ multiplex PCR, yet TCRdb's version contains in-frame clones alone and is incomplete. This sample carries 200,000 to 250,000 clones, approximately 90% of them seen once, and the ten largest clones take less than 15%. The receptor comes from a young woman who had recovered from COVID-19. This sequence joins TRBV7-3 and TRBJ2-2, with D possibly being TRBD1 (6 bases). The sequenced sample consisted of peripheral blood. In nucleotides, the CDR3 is TGTGCCAGCAGCTTACTAGGGGGCACCGGGGAGCTGTTTTTT. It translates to CASSLLGGTGELFF.